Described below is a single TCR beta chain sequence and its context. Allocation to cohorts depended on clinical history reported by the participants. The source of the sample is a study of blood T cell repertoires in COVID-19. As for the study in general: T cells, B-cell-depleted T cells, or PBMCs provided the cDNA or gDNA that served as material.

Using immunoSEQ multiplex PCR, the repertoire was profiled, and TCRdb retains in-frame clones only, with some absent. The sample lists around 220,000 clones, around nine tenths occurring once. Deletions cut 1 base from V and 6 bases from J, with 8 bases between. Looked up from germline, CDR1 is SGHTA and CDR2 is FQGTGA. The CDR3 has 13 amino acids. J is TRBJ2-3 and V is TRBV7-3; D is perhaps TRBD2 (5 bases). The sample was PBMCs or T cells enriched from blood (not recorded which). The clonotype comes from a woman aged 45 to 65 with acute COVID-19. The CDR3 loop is CASSLMTGDTQYF. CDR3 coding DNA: TGTGCCAGCAGCTTAATGACGGGGGATACGCAGTATTTT.